The 8 T cell receptor beta chains below were found in one sample sequenced in a study of memory B cells and T cells in multiple sclerosis. TCRdb's copy holds only in-frame clones and misses some; the assay was immunoSEQ multiplex PCR. The repertoire consists of about 46,000 clones, with more than 65% occurring once and the leading ten covering 0.85% to 1.2%. These receptors have no known antigen. CFSE-dim autoproliferating and CFSE-high non-proliferating T cells from unstimulated culture were sequenced separately. Cultures began with about 4.5x10^7 CFSE-labeled PBMCs, unstimulated for roughly 7 days, with replicate wells pooled. The sequenced sample consisted of PBMCs from blood kept in culture. All receptors derive from a human donor with multiple sclerosis.

This clone was detected only a few times. J is TRBJ2-7 and V is TRBV19; D call uncertain. V shed 0 bases and J shed 4 bases, with 7 bases lying between them. Germline-derived CDR1 and CDR2 are LNHDA and SQIVND (reference sequence). This CDR3 is 13 amino acids long. The CDR3 is CASSIEQTYEQYF. Written as DNA, the CDR3 is TGTGCCAGTAGTATAGAACAGACTTACGAGCAGTACTTC.

The V and J genes are TRBV30 and TRBJ2-4; a possible D gene is TRBD2 (6 bases). Germline CDR1 GTSNPN, CDR2 SVGIG (reference sequence). The CDR3 consists of 14 residues. V was cut by 2 bases and J by 0 bases, with 8 bases left in between. Written as DNA, the CDR3 is TGTGCCTGGAGTCGCGGGGAAGCCAAAAACATTCAGTACTTC. Protein: CAWSRGEAKNIQYF. Based on the CDR3 plus reference TRBV30 and TRBJ2-4, the full variable domain is SQTIHQWPATLVQPVGSPLSLECTVEGTSNPNLYWYRQAAGRGLQLLFYSVGIGQISSEVPQNLSASRPQDRQFILSSKKLLLSDSGFYLCAWSRGEAKNIQYFGAGTRLSVL.

The V and J genes are TRBV7-9 and TRBJ1-6, with 10 bases lining up with TRBD1. Per germline, CDR1 SEHNR and CDR2 FQNEAQ (reference sequence). The CDR3 is 14 amino acids. V gave up 4 bases and J gave up 10 bases; unmatched junction bases: 4. The CDR3 region is CASSSGTGESPLHF. For the CDR3, the DNA is TGTGCCAGCAGCTCCGGGACAGGGGAATCACCCCTCCACTTT.

The chain combines TRBV11-2 with TRBJ1-1, with a weak D call TRBD1 (6 bases). The V end lost 4 bases, the J end lost 0 bases, and 18 bases lay between the germline ends. This CDR3 contains 17 residues. Germline V CDR1 and CDR2: SGHAT, FQNNGV. CDR3 loop: CASSSVAGGAMNTEAFF. The CDR3 bases are TGTGCCAGCAGCTCCGTCGCGGGGGGGGCCATGAACACTGAAGCTTTCTTT.

V usage is TRBV7-8 and J usage is TRBJ1-5; 7 bases are a match to TRBD1. The CDR3 loop spans 15 amino acids. Germline-derived CDR1 and CDR2 are SGHVS and FQNEAQ. The V gene end was trimmed by 2 bases and the J gene end by 4 bases; junction bases not matched to a gene: 5. The CDR3 coding sequence is TGTGCCAGCAGCTTACCAGGGGGAATGAATCAGCCCCAGCATTTT. This encodes CASSLPGGMNQPQHF.

The chain is built from TRBV5-1 and TRBJ2-1, with D unclear. Germline V gene lookup returns CDR1 SGHRS and CDR2 YFSETQ. V was trimmed by 3 bases and J by 6 bases, leaving 10 bases between them. The CDR3 totals 13 residues. The CDR3 nucleotides read TGCGCCAGCAGCTCAATGCTAGGCAATGAGCAGTTCTTC. This gives the protein CASSSMLGNEQFF.

This sequence joins TRBV2 and TRBJ2-1; maybe TRBD1 (6 bases). Trimming took 7 bases from V and 15 from J, leaving 25 bases between them. In germline, CDR1 is SNHLY, CDR2 FYNNEI. CDR3 length: 14 amino acids. The CDR3 sequence: CASNAYRAPSGAFF. CDR3 DNA sequence: TGTGCCAGCAACGCCTACAGGGCCCCCTCGGGCGCGTTCTTC.

The chain employs TRBV2 and TRBJ1-6; no clear D gene. The V and J ends lost 2 bases and 7 bases respectively, with 6 bases between them. Germline V lookup: CDR1 SNHLY, CDR2 FYNNEI. The CDR3 is made up of 13 amino acids. The CDR3 spells CASSERANSPLHF. CDR3 nucleotide sequence: TGTGCCAGCAGTGAAAGGGCGAATTCACCCCTCCACTTT.